This T cell receptor beta chain is from a study of post-analysis software for immune sequencing data. The overall study: Progressive-relapsing, secondary progressive and relapsing-remitting multiple sclerosis were among the disease courses included.

This clonotype was detected a few times. Its specificity is unknown. Findings and limits, study-wide: When patients were compared with controls, roughly five TRBV segments were more frequent, TRBV5-6, TRBV5-1 and TRBV20-1 among them.

Per the germline V gene, CDR1 is DFQATT and CDR2 is SNEGSKA (reference sequence). The J segment lost 2 bases and the V segment lost 3 bases, leaving 6 bases of the junction unmatched. CDR3 length: 15 amino acids. Researchers reported that TCR beta cDNA libraries carried unique molecular identifiers. TCRdb used MiXCR to reprocess the PCR reads, holding one entry per CDR3 protein. Of fewer than 600,000 distinct CDR3 sequences in the sample, 40% to 55% were seen once. The source is a girl under 18 with multiple sclerosis. The sequencing input was blood. The rearrangement links TRBV20-1 to TRBJ2-3; 9 positions agree with TRBD2. The CDR3 sequence is CSASAAGGLTDTQYF. CDR3 bases: TGCAGTGCTAGCGCAGCGGGAGGCCTCACAGATACGCAGTATTTT.